This is a list of T cell receptor beta chains from one sample in a study of shared clonotypes between healthy human individuals. Profiled with immunoSEQ multiplex PCR; TCRdb holds only in-frame clones, not every one. The data contain some 350,000 clones, around two thirds of them singletons. The material sequenced was memory CD4+ T cells sorted from blood. Receptors were obtained from a man under 40 in good health. The CDR3 runs from the conserved cysteine through the conserved F or W.

j_call,v_call,cdr3_aa
TRBJ2-7,TRBV2,CASSPGSEQYF
TRBJ2-3,TRBV6-1,CASGLAAIKDTQYF
TRBJ2-7,TRBV6-6,CASNERDRF
TRBJ2-3,TRBV20-1,CSARITDTQYF
TRBJ2-2,TRBV2,CASRKDRGGGELFF
TRBJ1-1,TRBV19,CASSIEVLGTEAFF
TRBJ2-1,TRBV2,CASGGFSEWEQFF
TRBJ2-7,TRBV19,CASRTGQVGSYEQYF
TRBJ1-1,TRBV6-1,CASSARQGNTEAFF
TRBJ2-6,TRBV4-3,CASSQEGGATSGANVLTF
TRBJ2-4,TRBV6-5,CASSYSPGVPQYF
TRBJ2-3,TRBV9,CASSVGSSIDTDTQYF
TRBJ2-7,TRBV15,CATSRGATSGSYYEQYF
TRBJ2-1,TRBV11-2,CASSVGDTEFF
TRBJ2-1,TRBV30,CAWRNRDTQFF
TRBJ2-5,TRBV29-1,CSVVIETQYF
TRBJ2-1,TRBV2,CASKKTRQSSYNEQFF
TRBJ1-1,TRBV29-1,CSVEGGTGATEAFF
TRBJ1-6,TRBV30,CAWSLGVVGSPLHF
NA,TRBV18,CASSPASVTYEQYF
TRBJ2-5,TRBV25-1,CASSESPDRAQETQYF
TRBJ2-2,TRBV5-4,CASSVPWGEGELFF
TRBJ2-3,TRBV5-1,CASVEGSSTDTQYF
TRBJ2-5,TRBV7-6,CASSLAAPQETQYF
TRBJ2-5,TRBV5-4,CASSLTGSETQYF
TRBJ2-3,TRBV27,CASSPNPGRGRTDTQYF
TRBJ1-1,TRBV7-8,CASSLAGRVNTEAFF
TRBJ2-3,TRBV13,CASSYNKYTDTQYF
TRBJ2-3,TRBV7-6,CASSAGLLHTDTQYF
TRBJ1-5,TRBV6-5,CASSYGPREPQHF
TRBJ1-5,TRBV7-8,CASSSNRAGGNQPQHF
TRBJ2-3,TRBV5-1,CASSLGRSTASRFPDTQYF
TRBJ2-7,TRBV7-6,CASSLGTSGLSYEQYF
TRBJ2-3,TRBV11-2,CASSLMTGLAVSVGYTQYF
TRBJ2-5,TRBV18,CASSPLAGETQYF
TRBJ2-7,TRBV25-1,CASRYRDSPSGEQYF
TRBJ2-7,TRBV27,CASSPRTTNEQYF
TRBJ2-3,TRBV7-9,CASSLGGAGDQSTQYF
TRBJ2-7,TRBV9,CASSPQERGWAYEQYF
TRBJ1-2,TRBV6-6,CATEQGDYGYTF
TRBJ1-5,TRBV7-8,CASSLLATPYSNQPQHF
TRBJ1-4,TRBV7-3,CASSQNLGEKLFF